This T cell receptor beta chain was sequenced for a study of blood T cell repertoires in COVID-19. Measured with immunoSEQ multiplex PCR; TCRdb has only the in-frame clones, and not every one. The sample has about 160,000 clones, around 80% seen once. Germline V gene lookup returns CDR1 LNHDA and CDR2 SQIVND (reference sequence). The CDR3 covers 13 residues. The V end lost 2 bases, the J end lost 6 bases, and 11 bases lay between the germline ends. V is TRBV19 and J is TRBJ2-7; weak D call: TRBD1 (6 bases). The TCR comes from a man in his sixties with acute or convalescent COVID-19. Sequences were obtained from peripheral blood. As DNA, the CDR3 is TGTGCCAGTAGTATAACAGGGAGCGGCGAGCAGTACTTC. Translation gives CASSITGSGEQYF.